The TCR beta chain described here comes from a study of blood T cell repertoires in COVID-19. As for the study in general: PBMCs, B-cell-depleted T cells, or T cells were the source of the cDNA or gDNA that made up the material.

In the source study's methods: Scientists estimated how many nucleated cells there were by amplifying reference gene primers. Sequencing used immunoSEQ multiplex PCR; TCRdb keeps in-frame clones, though not all of them. V and J calls and clone size are those listed in that table; D and trimming were worked out from the DNA. The sample holds just over 150,000 clones; over 80% are singletons and the top ten take about 4.8%. The ends were cut back, 0 bases at V and 4 bases at J, with 21 bases in the middle. CDR1 is LNHDA, CDR2 SQIVND, per germline (reference sequence). This CDR3 has 18 residues. Followed longitudinally, the Seattle patients had been enrolled during active infection.

This receptor was obtained from a man between 25 and 39 years old with COVID-19, enrolled during active disease. This chain links TRBV19 with TRBJ1-2; weak D call: TRBD1 (6 bases). Sequencing used peripheral blood. This CDR3 is CASSIDLFAGTPGYGYTF. In DNA form, the CDR3 reads TGTGCCAGTAGTATAGACCTCTTCGCCGGGACACCTGGCTATGGCTACACCTTC.